Described below is a single T cell receptor (beta chain) sequence and its context. Germline CDR1 is SGHTA and CDR2 is FQGNSA. The CDR3 length is 13 residues. The V and J ends lost 1 base and 14 bases, in that order; junction bases with no gene match: 8. This sample is part of a study of shared clonotypes between healthy human individuals. Libraries were prepared by immunoSEQ multiplex PCR; TCRdb keeps only in-frame clonotypes and omits some of them. The data hold about 480,000 clones, with approximately 79% observed a single time. V is TRBV7-2 and J is TRBJ2-4; TRBD1 agrees at 7 bases. Sample: PBMCs. This TCR was sampled from a woman aged 40-49 years in good health. Some clones in this sample may be carry-over from other donors' samples. The CDR3 DNA is TGTGCCAGCAGCTTAGAGGCTGGGACAGCGAAGTACTTC. Protein product: CASSLEAGTAKYF. Full variable domain (missing parts from reference TRBV7-2 and TRBJ2-4): GAGVSQSPSNKVTEKGKDVELRCDPISGHTALYWYRQSLGQGLEFLIYFQGNSAPDKSGLPSDRFSAERTGGSVSTLTIQRTQQEDSAVYLCASSLEAGTAKYFGAGTRLSVL.